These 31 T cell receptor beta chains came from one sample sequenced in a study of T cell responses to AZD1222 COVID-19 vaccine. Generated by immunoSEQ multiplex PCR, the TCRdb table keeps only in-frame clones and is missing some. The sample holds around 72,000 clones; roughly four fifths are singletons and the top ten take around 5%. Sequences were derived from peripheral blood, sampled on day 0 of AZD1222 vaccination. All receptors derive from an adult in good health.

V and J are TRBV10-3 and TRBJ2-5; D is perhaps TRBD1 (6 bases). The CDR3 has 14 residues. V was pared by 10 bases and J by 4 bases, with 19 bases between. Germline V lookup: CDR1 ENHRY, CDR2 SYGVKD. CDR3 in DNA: TGTGCCACCAGCCGCAGGGGACGCTCAGAGACCCAGTACTTC. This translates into CATSRRGRSETQYF.

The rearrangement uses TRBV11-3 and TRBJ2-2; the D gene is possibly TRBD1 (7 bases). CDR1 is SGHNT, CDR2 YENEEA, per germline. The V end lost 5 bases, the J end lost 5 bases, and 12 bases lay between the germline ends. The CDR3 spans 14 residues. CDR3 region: CASSPRGETGELFF. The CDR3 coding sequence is TGTGCCAGCAGCCCCAGGGGGGAAACCGGGGAGCTGTTTTTT.

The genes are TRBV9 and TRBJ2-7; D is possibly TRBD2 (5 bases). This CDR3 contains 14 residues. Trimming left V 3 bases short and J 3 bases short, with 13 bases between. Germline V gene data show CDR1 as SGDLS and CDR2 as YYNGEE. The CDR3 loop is CASSENLEDYEQYF. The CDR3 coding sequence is TGTGCCAGCAGCGAGAATTTGGAGGACTACGAGCAGTACTTC. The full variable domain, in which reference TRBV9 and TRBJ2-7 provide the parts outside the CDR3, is DSGVTQTPKHLITATGQRVTLRCSPRSGDLSVYWYQQSLDQGLQFLIQYYNGEERAKGNILERFSAQQFPDLHSELNLSSLELGDSALYFCASSENLEDYEQYFGPGTRLTVT.

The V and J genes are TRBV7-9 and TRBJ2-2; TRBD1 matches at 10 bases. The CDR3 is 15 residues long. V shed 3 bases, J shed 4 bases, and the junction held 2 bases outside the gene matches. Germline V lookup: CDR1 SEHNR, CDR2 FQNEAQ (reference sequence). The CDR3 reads CASSLGTGATGELFF. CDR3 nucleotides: TGTGCCAGCAGCTTGGGGACAGGGGCCACCGGGGAGCTGTTTTTT.

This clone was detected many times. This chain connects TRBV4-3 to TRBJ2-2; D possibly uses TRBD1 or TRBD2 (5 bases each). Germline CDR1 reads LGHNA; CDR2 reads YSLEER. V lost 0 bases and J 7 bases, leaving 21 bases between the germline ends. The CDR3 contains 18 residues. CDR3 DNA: TGCGCCAGCAGCCAAGATGTCCCGGGACGGAGAATCGGCGGGGAGCTGTTTTTT. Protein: CASSQDVPGRRIGGELFF.

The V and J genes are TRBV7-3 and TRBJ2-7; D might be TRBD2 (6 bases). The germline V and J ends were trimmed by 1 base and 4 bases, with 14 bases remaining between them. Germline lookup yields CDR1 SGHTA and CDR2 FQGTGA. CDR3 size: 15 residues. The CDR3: CASSLNGGSGYEQYF. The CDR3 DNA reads TGTGCCAGCAGCTTAAATGGAGGGTCGGGGTACGAGCAGTACTTC.

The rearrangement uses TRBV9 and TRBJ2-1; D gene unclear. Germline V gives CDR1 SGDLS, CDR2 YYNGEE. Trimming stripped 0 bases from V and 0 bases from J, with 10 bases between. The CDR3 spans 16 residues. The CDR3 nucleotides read TGTGCCAGCAGCGTAGCTACTTCGAGCTCCTACAATGAGCAGTTCTTC. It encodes CASSVATSSSYNEQFF.

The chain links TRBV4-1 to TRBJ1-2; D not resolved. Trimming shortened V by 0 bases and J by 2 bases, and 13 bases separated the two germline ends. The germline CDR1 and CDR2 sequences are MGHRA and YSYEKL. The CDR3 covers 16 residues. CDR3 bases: TGCGCCAGCAGCCAAGATGTGGGCACTGCGAACTATGGCTACACCTTC. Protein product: CASSQDVGTANYGYTF.

The CDR3 DNA is TGCGCCAGCAGCTCTACCGGGACAGGGGTAAACATTCAGTACTTC. Amino acids: CASSSTGTGVNIQYF. This chain links TRBV4-1 with TRBJ2-4; 10 nucleotides agree with TRBD1. Germline-derived CDR1 and CDR2 are MGHRA and YSYEKL. This CDR3 is built from 15 residues. The V gene end was trimmed by 5 bases and the J gene end by 6 bases; junction bases not matched to a gene: 7.

CDR3 protein: CDTGELHSPLHF. The DNA of the CDR3 is TGTGACACAGGGGAGTTGCATTCACCCCTCCACTTT. The chain links TRBV6-5 to TRBJ1-6; 7 positions agree with TRBD1. This CDR3 has 12 amino acids. CDR1 and CDR2 from the germline V gene are MNHEY and SVGAGI.

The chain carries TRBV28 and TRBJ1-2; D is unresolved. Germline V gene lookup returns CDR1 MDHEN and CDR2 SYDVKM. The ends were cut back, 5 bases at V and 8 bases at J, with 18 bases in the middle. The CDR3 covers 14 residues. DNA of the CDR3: TGTGCCAGCAGTGCCCCGGGGATGTTCGGCGGCTACACCTTC. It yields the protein CASSAPGMFGGYTF.

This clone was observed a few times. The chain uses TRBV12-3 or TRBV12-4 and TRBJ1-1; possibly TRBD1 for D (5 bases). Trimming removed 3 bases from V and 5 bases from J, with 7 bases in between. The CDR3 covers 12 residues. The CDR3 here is CASSLGPTEAFF. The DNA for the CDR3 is TGTGCCAGCAGTTTGGGACCGACTGAAGCTTTCTTT.

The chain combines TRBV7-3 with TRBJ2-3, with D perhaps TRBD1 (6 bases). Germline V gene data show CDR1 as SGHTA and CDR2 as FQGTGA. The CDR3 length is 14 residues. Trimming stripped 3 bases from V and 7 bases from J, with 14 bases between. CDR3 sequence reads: CASSLYGGRNTQYF. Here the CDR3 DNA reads TGTGCCAGCAGCTTGTATGGGGGCAGGAATACGCAGTATTTT.

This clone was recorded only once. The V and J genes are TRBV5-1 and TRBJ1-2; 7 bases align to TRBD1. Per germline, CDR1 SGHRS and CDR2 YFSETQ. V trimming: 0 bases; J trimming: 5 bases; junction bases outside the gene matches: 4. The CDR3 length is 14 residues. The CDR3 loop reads CASSLATGPYGYTF. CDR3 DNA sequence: TGCGCCAGCAGCTTGGCGACAGGGCCGTATGGCTACACCTTC.

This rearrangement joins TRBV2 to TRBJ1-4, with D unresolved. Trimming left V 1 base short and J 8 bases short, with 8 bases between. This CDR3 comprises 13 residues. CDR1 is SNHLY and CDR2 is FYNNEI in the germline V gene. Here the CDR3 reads CASSEGGGEKLFF. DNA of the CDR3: TGTGCCAGCAGTGAAGGGGGAGGGGAAAAACTGTTTTTT.

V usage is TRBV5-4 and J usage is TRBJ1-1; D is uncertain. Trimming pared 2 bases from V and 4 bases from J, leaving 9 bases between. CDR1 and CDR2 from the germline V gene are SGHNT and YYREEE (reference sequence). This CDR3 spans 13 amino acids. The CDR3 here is CASSFPTITEAFF. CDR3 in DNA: TGTGCCAGCAGCTTTCCCACAATCACTGAAGCTTTCTTT. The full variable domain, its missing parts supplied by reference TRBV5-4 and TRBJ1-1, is ETGVTQSPTHLIKTRGQQVTLRCSSQSGHNTVSWYQQALGQGPQFIFQYYREEENGRGNFPPRFSGLQFPNYSSELNVNALELDDSALYLCASSFPTITEAFFGQGTRLTVV.

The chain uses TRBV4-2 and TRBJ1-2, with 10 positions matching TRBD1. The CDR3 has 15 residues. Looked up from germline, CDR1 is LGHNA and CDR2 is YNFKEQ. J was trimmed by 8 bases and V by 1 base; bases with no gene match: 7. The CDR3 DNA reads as TGTGCCAGCAGCCAAGCCGGGACAGGGGCGGCGGGCTACACCTTC. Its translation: CASSQAGTGAAGYTF.

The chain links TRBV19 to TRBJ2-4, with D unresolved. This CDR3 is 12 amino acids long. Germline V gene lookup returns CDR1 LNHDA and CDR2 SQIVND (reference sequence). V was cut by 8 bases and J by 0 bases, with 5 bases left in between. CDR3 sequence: CASHIAKNIQYF. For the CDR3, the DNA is TGTGCCAGTCACATAGCCAAAAACATTCAGTACTTC. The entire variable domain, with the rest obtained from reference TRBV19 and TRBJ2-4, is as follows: DGGITQSPKYLFRKEGQNVTLSCEQNLNHDAMYWYRQDPGQGLRLIYYSQIVNDFQKGDIAEGYSVSREKKESFPLTVTSAQKNPTAFYLCASHIAKNIQYFGAGTRLSVL.

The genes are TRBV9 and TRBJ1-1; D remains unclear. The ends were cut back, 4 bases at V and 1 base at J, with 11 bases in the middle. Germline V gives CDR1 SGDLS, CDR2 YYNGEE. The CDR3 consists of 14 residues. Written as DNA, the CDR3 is TGTGCCAGCAGCCCAGAGCCAGGGAACACTGAAGCTTTCTTT. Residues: CASSPEPGNTEAFF.

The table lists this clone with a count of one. The DNA of the CDR3 is TGCAGCGCTCAAAGCTCCTACGAGCAGTACTTC. This encodes CSAQSSYEQYF. The V gene is TRBV29-1, the J gene TRBJ2-7, with no clear D. This CDR3 is 11 amino acids long. The ends were cut back, 7 bases at V and 0 bases at J, with 7 bases in the middle. Germline V gene data show CDR1 as SQVTM and CDR2 as ANQGSEA.

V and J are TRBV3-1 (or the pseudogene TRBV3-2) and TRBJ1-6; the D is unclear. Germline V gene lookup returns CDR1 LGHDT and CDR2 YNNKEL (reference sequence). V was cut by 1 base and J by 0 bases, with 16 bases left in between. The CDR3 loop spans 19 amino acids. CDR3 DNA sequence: TGTGCCAGCAGCCAAGGGGGTTGGGGATCTAGCTCCTATAATTCACCCCTCCACTTT. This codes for CASSQGGWGSSSYNSPLHF.

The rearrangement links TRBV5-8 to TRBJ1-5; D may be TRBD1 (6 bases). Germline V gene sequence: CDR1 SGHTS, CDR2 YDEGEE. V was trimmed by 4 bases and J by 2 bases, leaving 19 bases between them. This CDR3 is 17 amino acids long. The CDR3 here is CASSGGQPNYGNQPQHF. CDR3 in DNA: TGTGCCAGCAGCGGGGGACAACCGAACTACGGCAATCAGCCCCAGCATTTT. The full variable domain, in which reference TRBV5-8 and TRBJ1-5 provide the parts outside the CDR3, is EAGVTQSPTHLIKTRGQQATLRCSPISGHTSVYWYQQALGLGLQFLLWYDEGEERNRGNFPPRFSGRQFPNYSSELNVNALELEDSALYLCASSGGQPNYGNQPQHFGDGTRLSIL.

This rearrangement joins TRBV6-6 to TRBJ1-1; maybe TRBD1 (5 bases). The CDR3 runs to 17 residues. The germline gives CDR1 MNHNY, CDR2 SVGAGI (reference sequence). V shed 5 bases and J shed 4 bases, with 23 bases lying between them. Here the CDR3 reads CASSPNGIRQRTTEAFF. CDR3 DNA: TGTGCCAGCAGTCCTAATGGCATACGACAGCGCACCACTGAAGCTTTCTTT.

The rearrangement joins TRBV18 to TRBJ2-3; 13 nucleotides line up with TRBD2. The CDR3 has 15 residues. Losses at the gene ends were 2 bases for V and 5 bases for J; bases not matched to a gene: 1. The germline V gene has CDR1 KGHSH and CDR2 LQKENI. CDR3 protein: CASSPGLAGEDTQYF. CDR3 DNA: TGTGCCAGCTCACCAGGACTAGCGGGGGAAGATACGCAGTATTTT.

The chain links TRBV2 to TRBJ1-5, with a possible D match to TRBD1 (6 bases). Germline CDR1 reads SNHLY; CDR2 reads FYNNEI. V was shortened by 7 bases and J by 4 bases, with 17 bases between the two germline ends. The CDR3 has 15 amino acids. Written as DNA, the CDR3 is TGTGCCAGCAATCTAATACAGGGATTTAATCAGCCCCAGCATTTT. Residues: CASNLIQGFNQPQHF.

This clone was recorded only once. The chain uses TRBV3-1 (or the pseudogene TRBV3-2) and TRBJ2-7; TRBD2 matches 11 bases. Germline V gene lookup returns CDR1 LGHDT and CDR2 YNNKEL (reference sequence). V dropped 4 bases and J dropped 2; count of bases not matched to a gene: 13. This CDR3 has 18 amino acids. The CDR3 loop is CASSPTYPTSGGTYEQYF. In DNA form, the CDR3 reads TGTGCCAGCAGCCCGACATACCCAACTAGCGGGGGAACCTACGAGCAGTACTTC.

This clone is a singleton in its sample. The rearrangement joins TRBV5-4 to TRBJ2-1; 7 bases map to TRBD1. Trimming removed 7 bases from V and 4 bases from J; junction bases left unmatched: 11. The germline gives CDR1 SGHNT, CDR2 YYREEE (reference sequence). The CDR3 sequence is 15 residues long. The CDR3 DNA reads TGTGCCAGCCGTGACCAGGGGGTACCGTACAATGAGCAGTTCTTC. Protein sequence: CASRDQGVPYNEQFF.

In nucleotides, the CDR3 is TGTGCCAGCAGCGAACTGACAGTGAACACTGAAGCTTTCTTT. It is translated as CASSELTVNTEAFF. V is TRBV11-2 and J is TRBJ1-1, with TRBD1 as a possible D gene (5 bases). Germline lookup yields CDR1 SGHAT and CDR2 FQNNGV. Trimming removed 5 bases from V and 0 bases from J, with 10 bases in between. The CDR3 extends over 14 amino acids.

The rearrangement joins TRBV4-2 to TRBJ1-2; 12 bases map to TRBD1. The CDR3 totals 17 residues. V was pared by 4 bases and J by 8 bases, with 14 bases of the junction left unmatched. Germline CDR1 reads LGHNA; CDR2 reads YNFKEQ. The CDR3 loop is CASSRLRDRGPRKGYTF. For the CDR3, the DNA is TGTGCCAGCAGCCGCCTCCGGGACAGGGGGCCTCGGAAGGGCTACACCTTC.

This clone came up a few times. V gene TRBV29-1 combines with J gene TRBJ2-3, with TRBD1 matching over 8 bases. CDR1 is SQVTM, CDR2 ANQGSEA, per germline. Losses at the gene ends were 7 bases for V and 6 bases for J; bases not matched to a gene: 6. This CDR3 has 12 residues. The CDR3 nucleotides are TGCAGCGGGGGACAGGCCGGCGATACGCAGTATTTT. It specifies CSGGQAGDTQYF.

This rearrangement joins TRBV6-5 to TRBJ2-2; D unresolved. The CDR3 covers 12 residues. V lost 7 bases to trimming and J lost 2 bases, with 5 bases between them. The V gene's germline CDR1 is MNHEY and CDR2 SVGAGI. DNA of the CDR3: TGTGCCAGCACAGGAAACACCGGGGAGCTGTTTTTT. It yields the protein CASTGNTGELFF.